This TCR beta chain was captured in a study of cytomegalovirus exposure and HLA in healthy donors. Participants comprised healthy donors of bone marrow. Primers for the PCR totalled 60 Vbeta and 13 Jbeta. TCRdb keeps only in-frame clones here, not all; method: immunoSEQ multiplex PCR. The sample's table shows over 100,000 clones. Looked up from germline, CDR1 is SGHTA and CDR2 is FQGNSA. Trimming stripped 6 bases from V and 12 bases from J, with 3 bases between. This CDR3 is 8 amino acids long. The sequence was collected from a man between 18 and 35 years old in good health and CMV-seronegative. The sample consisted of PBMCs. The chain joins TRBV7-2 to TRBJ1-5; no reliable D call. The CDR3 loop reads CASRSQHF. As DNA, the CDR3 is TGTGCCAGCAGGAGCCAGCATTTT.